The present T cell receptor (beta chain) was sequenced within a study of graft-versus-host responses after intestinal transplantation. The overall study: Anti-thymocyte globulin was used for induction in all recipients, who then took tacrolimus and steroids for approximately 3 years.

V lost 6 bases and J lost 3; bases outside the gene matches: 5. The CDR3 consists of 14 residues. Germline V CDR1 and CDR2: KGHSH, LQKENI. This clone was seen a few times. Assay used: immunoSEQ multiplex PCR; TCRdb lists only in-frame clones, some missing. The sample carries 12,000 to 15,000 clones, 35% to 45% recorded once. Source: alloreactive CD4+ T cells from a mixed lymphocyte reaction culture, taken before intestinal transplant. Noted subset: CFSE-low proliferating T cells sorted from approximately 6-day pre-transplant mixed lymphocyte reaction (GvH or HvG direction). V usage is TRBV18 and J usage is TRBJ2-3; TRBD1 matches at 8 bases. This sequence was found in a human patient who received an intestinal transplant. Here the CDR3 DNA reads TGTGCCAGCTCTCGACAGGGGTTAACAGATACGCAGTATTTT. Its protein is CASSRQGLTDTQYF.